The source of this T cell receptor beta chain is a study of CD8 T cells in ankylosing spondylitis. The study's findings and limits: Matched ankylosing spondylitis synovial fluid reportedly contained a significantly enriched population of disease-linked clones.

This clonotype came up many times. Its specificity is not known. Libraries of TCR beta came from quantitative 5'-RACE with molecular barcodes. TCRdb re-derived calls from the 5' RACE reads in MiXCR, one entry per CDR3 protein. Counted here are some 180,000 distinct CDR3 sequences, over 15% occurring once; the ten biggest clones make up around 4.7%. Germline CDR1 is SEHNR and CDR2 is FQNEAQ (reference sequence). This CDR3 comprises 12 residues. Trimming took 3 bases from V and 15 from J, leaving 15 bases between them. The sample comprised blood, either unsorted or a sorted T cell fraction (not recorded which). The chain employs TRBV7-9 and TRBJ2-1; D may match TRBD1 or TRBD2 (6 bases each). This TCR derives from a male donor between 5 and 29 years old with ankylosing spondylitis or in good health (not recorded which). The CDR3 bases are TGTGCCAGCAGCTTTGAGGGGGGATCGCTGTTCTTC. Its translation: CASSFEGGSLFF.